The 7 T cell receptor beta chains below were found in one sample sequenced in a study of cytomegalovirus exposure and HLA in healthy donors. PCR employed 60 Vbeta and 13 Jbeta primers. TCRdb keeps only in-frame clones here, not all; method: immunoSEQ multiplex PCR. The data show roughly 49,000 clones, 81% seen once. The sample consisted of PBMCs. The receptors come from a boy between 10 and 17 years old in good health and CMV-seropositive.

The J gene is TRBJ2-7, the V gene TRBV13; 9 positions match TRBD2. This CDR3 is 18 amino acids long. Trimming removed 0 bases from V and 6 bases from J; junction bases left unmatched: 15. Germline CDR1 PRHDT, CDR2 FYEKMQ (reference sequence). CDR3 amino acids: CASSLGGVAGVRVGEQYF. In DNA form, the CDR3 reads TGTGCCAGCAGCTTAGGGGGGGTAGCGGGGGTGCGAGTCGGCGAGCAGTACTTC.

The gene calls are TRBV27 and TRBJ2-7; D unresolved. Germline-derived CDR1 and CDR2 are MNHEY and SMNVEV (reference sequence). The CDR3 has 16 amino acids. V was pared by 0 bases and J by 1 base, with 13 bases between. CDR3 DNA sequence: TGTGCCAGCAGTTTATCGGCCCTCCGTTGGTCCTACGAGCAGTACTTC. It specifies CASSLSALRWSYEQYF.

The V gene is TRBV7-9, the J gene TRBJ2-7; D not resolved. The germline V gene has CDR1 SEHNR and CDR2 FQNEAQ (reference sequence). This CDR3 is built from 14 residues. V was shortened by 5 bases and J by 7 bases, with 18 bases between the two germline ends. CDR3 protein: CASSPGFGSWEQYF. DNA of the CDR3: TGTGCCAGCAGCCCCGGGTTCGGATCGTGGGAGCAGTACTTC.

The chain is built from TRBV27 and TRBJ2-7, with 8 nucleotides matching TRBD1. This CDR3 has 13 residues. Germline trimming cut 3 bases from V and 6 bases from J; bases unmatched to any gene: 4. The germline CDR1 and CDR2 sequences are MNHEY and SMNVEV (reference sequence). In DNA form, the CDR3 reads TGTGCCAGCAGTTTGCAGGGGGCGAGCGAGCAGTACTTC. The encoded protein is CASSLQGASEQYF.

This clone was counted only a few times. This chain connects TRBV6-5 to TRBJ2-5; unclear D gene. The CDR3 runs 13 residues. Germline CDR1 reads MNHEY; CDR2 reads SVGAGI. V lost 3 bases to trimming and J lost 1 base, with 6 bases between them. CDR3 in amino acids: CASSYQLQETQYF. In DNA, the CDR3 is TGTGCCAGCAGTTATCAACTCCAAGAGACCCAGTACTTC.

The chain employs TRBV5-1 and TRBJ1-3; 8 bases are a match to TRBD1. This CDR3 spans 14 amino acids. CDR1 is SGHRS, CDR2 YFSETQ, per germline. The V and J ends lost 3 bases and 7 bases, in that order; junction bases with no gene match: 6. The CDR3 DNA follows: TGCGCCAGCAGCTCAACCACAGGGGGGAACACCATATATTTT. Protein product: CASSSTTGGNTIYF.

V is TRBV9 and J is TRBJ2-5, with D tentatively TRBD2 (6 bases). V was clipped by 2 bases and J by 2 bases, with 13 bases between them. CDR1 SGDLS and CDR2 YYNGEE come from the germline V gene. CDR3 length equals 15 residues. The CDR3 DNA follows: TGTGCCAGCAGCGTTGCTGGAGGGTCTCAAGAGACCCAGTACTTC. It encodes CASSVAGGSQETQYF.